Shown below are 15 T cell receptor beta chains from a single sample sequenced in a study of chemoradiotherapy in HPV16-positive cancers. TCRdb keeps only in-frame clones here, not all; method: immunoSEQ multiplex PCR. The data contain 30,000 to 40,000 clones, around 80% of them seen just once; the ten biggest clones take up 5.2%. The source was blood, collected from a patient who underwent chemoradiotherapy. The receptors were sampled from a human donor with HPV-associated anogenital cancer.

V and J are TRBV19 and TRBJ2-2, with D perhaps being TRBD1 or TRBD2 (5 bases each). Per the germline V gene, CDR1 is LNHDA and CDR2 is SQIVND (reference sequence). This CDR3 has 17 amino acids. The V gene lost 7 bases and the J gene lost 0 bases, with 18 bases spanning the gap. The DNA for the CDR3 is TGTGCCAGTACCATCCCCGGGGCGCCGTCGAACACCGGGGAGCTGTTTTTT. Its translation: CASTIPGAPSNTGELFF.

The CDR3 coding sequence is TGTGCCAGCAGGAGACAGGGGCTCTATGGCTACACCTTC. Residues: CASRRQGLYGYTF. The chain uses TRBV2 and TRBJ1-2; 8 bases are shared with TRBD1. Germline V gives CDR1 SNHLY, CDR2 FYNNEI. After removal of 6 bases from V and 4 bases from J, the junction contained 4 bases not matched to a gene. This CDR3 is built from 13 residues.

The V and J genes are TRBV2 and TRBJ2-1; 8 positions match TRBD1. Germline values: CDR1 SNHLY, CDR2 FYNNEI. Unmatched junction bases numbered 10, after V lost 7 bases and J lost 8 bases. This CDR3 has 14 amino acids. Here the CDR3 DNA reads TGTGCCAGCACCCTGACAGGGGCAAGAGATGAGCAGTTCTTC. Amino acid sequence: CASTLTGARDEQFF.

V gene TRBV6-5 combines with J gene TRBJ1-6; a weak D match, TRBD1 (6 bases). The germline V gene has CDR1 MNHEY and CDR2 SVGAGI. The ends were cut back, 2 bases at V and 13 bases at J, with 12 bases in the middle. The CDR3 is 13 residues long. The CDR3 sequence: CASSYSTRGPLHF. The CDR3 DNA sequence: TGTGCCAGCAGTTACAGTACCAGGGGTCCCCTCCACTTT.

This clone was observed a few times. V gene TRBV7-2 combines with J gene TRBJ1-6; unclear D gene. Trimming cost V 6 bases and J 8 bases, with 17 bases left between them. CDR3 length: 15 residues. Germline values: CDR1 SGHTA, CDR2 FQGNSA. The CDR3 here is CASRPAGGGDSPLHF. The CDR3 nucleotides are TGTGCCAGCAGACCCGCGGGAGGCGGGGATTCACCCCTCCACTTT.

The chain recombines TRBV5-4 with TRBJ2-1, with 8 bases lining up with TRBD2. The germline gives CDR1 SGHNT, CDR2 YYREEE (reference sequence). This CDR3 comprises 15 residues. The J segment lost 7 bases and the V segment lost 0 bases, leaving 6 bases of the junction unmatched. The CDR3: CASSLVLAGLNEQFF. CDR3 bases: TGTGCCAGCAGCTTGGTCTTAGCGGGGTTAAATGAGCAGTTCTTC. The whole variable domain, remainder taken from reference TRBV5-4 and TRBJ2-1, is ETGVTQSPTHLIKTRGQQVTLRCSSQSGHNTVSWYQQALGQGPQFIFQYYREEENGRGNFPPRFSGLQFPNYSSELNVNALELDDSALYLCASSLVLAGLNEQFFGPGTRLTVL.

The chain uses TRBV6-5 and TRBJ2-7, with 8 bases matching TRBD1. This CDR3 is built from 15 residues. Germline lookup yields CDR1 MNHEY and CDR2 SVGAGI. Trimming removed 6 bases from V and 3 bases from J; junction bases left unmatched: 10. The CDR3 protein is CASSLTGTGLYEQYF. CDR3 nucleotides: TGTGCCAGCAGCCTGACCGGGACAGGCCTCTACGAGCAGTACTTC.

This CDR3 reads CASRRGATNYGYTF. DNA for the CDR3: TGTGCCAGCAGGCGGGGTGCGACTAACTATGGCTACACCTTC. The chain links TRBV2 to TRBJ1-2; no firm D call. The CDR3 has 14 amino acids. CDR1 is SNHLY and CDR2 is FYNNEI in the germline V gene. Trimming shortened V by 6 bases and J by 0 bases, and 11 bases separated the two germline ends.

The chain combines TRBV4-3 with TRBJ1-5; 7 bases fit TRBD1. Trimming cost V 0 bases and J 7 bases; bases outside gene matches: 9. CDR3 length: 16 residues. CDR1 and CDR2 from the germline V gene are LGHNA and YSLEER. The CDR3 protein is CASSQDISQGDQPQHF. The CDR3 nucleotides are TGCGCCAGCAGCCAAGATATTAGCCAGGGGGACCAGCCCCAGCATTTT.

The chain couples TRBV18 to TRBJ2-3; TRBD2 agrees at 7 bases. CDR1 and CDR2 from the germline V gene are KGHSH and LQKENI. V lost 8 bases and J lost 0; bases outside the gene matches: 5. The CDR3 consists of 14 residues. In DNA form, the CDR3 reads TGTGCCAGCGCACAGCGGGGAAGCACAGATACGCAGTATTTT. The encoded protein is CASAQRGSTDTQYF.

This chain uses TRBV11-2 with TRBJ2-3; D is perhaps TRBD2 (7 bases). Germline values: CDR1 SGHAT, CDR2 FQNNGV. CDR3 size: 13 residues. Trimming took 8 bases from V and 5 from J, leaving 14 bases between them. The CDR3 loop is CASEEGGRDTQYF. The CDR3 DNA reads as TGTGCCAGCGAGGAGGGGGGGCGAGATACGCAGTATTTT.

The rearrangement joins TRBV5-1 to TRBJ2-6, with a weak D call TRBD1 (6 bases). V lost 2 bases and J lost 0, with 15 bases in between. Germline CDR1 reads SGHRS; CDR2 reads YFSETQ. The CDR3 extends over 18 amino acids. The CDR3 nucleotides are TGCGCCAGCAGCTTCGGACAGCTTGCTCGCTCTGGGGCCAACGTCCTGACTTTC. Its translation: CASSFGQLARSGANVLTF.

Only a few counts were recorded for this clone. V and J are TRBV6-1 and TRBJ1-2, with 8 bases fitting TRBD1. This CDR3 contains 13 residues. Germline values: CDR1 MNHNS, CDR2 SASEGT. The J segment lost 1 base and the V segment lost 6 bases, leaving 1 base of the junction unmatched. The CDR3 protein is CASSDRGNYGYTF. In DNA, the CDR3 is TGTGCCAGCAGCGACAGGGGTAACTATGGCTACACCTTC.

This chain uses TRBV30 with TRBJ2-7; 8 positions agree with TRBD2. Unmatched junction bases numbered 1, after V lost 8 bases and J lost 1 base. CDR1 and CDR2 (germline): GTSNPN, SVGIG (reference sequence). The CDR3 spans 11 residues. CDR3 DNA sequence: TGTGCCACGGGAGGGTCCTACGAGCAGTACTTC. It specifies CATGGSYEQYF. Full variable domain (outside the CDR3, taken from reference TRBV30 and TRBJ2-7): SQTIHQWPATLVQPVGSPLSLECTVEGTSNPNLYWYRQAAGRGLQLLFYSVGIGQISSEVPQNLSASRPQDRQFILSSKKLLLSDSGFYLCATGGSYEQYFGPGTRLTVT.

This chain uses TRBV11-2 with TRBJ2-5; 11 bases agree with TRBD1. The germline gives CDR1 SGHAT, CDR2 FQNNGV. With 3 bases clipped from V and 7 bases from J, the junction kept 1 base outside the gene matches. This CDR3 is built from 13 residues. This CDR3 reads CASSFGTGGTQYF. As DNA, the CDR3 is TGTGCCAGCAGCTTCGGGACAGGGGGGACCCAGTACTTC.